This T cell receptor (beta chain) was found in a study of blood T cell repertoires in COVID-19. Looking at the study overall: Both acute and convalescent COVID-19 samples were obtained from the United States, Italy and Spain. The cDNA or gDNA used as material had been derived from T cells, B-cell-depleted T cells, or PBMCs.

Seattle patients were enrolled while actively infected and followed longitudinally. Authors' analysis steps: Estimated nucleated cell counts came from reference gene primer amplification. Assay: immunoSEQ multiplex PCR; the TCRdb copy retains only in-frame clones and omits some. V and J calls and clone size are copied from that table; D and trimming were computed from the DNA. The sample includes about 230,000 clones, roughly 81% of them seen just once. The germline gives CDR1 SGHNT, CDR2 YYREEE (reference sequence). Deletions cut 0 bases from V and 0 bases from J, with 9 bases between. This CDR3 spans 15 amino acids.

This chain joins TRBV5-4 and TRBJ1-1; D remains ambiguous. This receptor was identified in an elderly woman with COVID-19, enrolled during active disease. The sequenced sample consisted of peripheral blood. The CDR3 nucleotides are TGTGCCAGCAGCTTGGAGGAGTCCTTGAACACTGAAGCTTTCTTT. It is translated as CASSLEESLNTEAFF.